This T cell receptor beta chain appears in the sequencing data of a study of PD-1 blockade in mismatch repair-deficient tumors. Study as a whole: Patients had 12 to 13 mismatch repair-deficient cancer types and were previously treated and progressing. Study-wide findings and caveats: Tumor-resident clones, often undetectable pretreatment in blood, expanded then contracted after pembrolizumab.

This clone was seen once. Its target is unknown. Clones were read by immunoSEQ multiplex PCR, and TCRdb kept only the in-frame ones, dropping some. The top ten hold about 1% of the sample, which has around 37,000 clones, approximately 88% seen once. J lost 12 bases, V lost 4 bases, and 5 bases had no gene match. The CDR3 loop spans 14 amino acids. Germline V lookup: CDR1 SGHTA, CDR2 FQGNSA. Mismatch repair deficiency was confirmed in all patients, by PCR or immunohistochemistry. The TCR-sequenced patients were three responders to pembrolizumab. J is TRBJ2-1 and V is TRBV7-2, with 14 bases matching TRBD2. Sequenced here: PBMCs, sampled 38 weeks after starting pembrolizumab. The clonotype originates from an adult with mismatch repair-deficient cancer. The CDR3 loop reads CASSSGTSGSGQFF. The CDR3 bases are TGTGCCAGCAGCTCTGGGACTAGCGGGAGCGGGCAGTTCTTC.